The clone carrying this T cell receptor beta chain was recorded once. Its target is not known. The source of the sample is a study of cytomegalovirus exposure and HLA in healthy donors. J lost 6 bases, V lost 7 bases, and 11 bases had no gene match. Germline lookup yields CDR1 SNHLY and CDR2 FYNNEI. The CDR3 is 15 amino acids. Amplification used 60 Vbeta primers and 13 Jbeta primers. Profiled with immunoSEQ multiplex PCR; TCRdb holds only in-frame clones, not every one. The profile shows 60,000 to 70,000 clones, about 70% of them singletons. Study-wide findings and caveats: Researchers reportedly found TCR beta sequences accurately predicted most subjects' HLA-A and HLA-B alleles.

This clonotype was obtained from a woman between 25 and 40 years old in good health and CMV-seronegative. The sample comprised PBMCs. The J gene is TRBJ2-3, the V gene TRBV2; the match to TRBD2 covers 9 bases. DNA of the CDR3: TGTGCCAGCACCCTGAGGCTAGCGGGGAGTGATACGCAGTATTTT. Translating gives CASTLRLAGSDTQYF.